The clone carrying this T cell receptor beta chain occurred many times. What it binds is not known. The sample comes from a study of T cells after yellow fever vaccination. Study results and caveats: Most primary-vaccination clones recurred post-booster (approximately 96% CD4, 88% CD8). Abundant clonotypes from the bulk population could get into FACS-sorted repertoires as contaminants. The CD4 and CD8 compartments had a small share of their clonotypes in common.

Germline V lookup: CDR1 SGHAT, CDR2 FQNNGV. The CDR3 runs to 16 residues. The junction had 8 bases not matched to a gene; V was cut back by 1 base and J by 6 bases. 5'RACE template switching added a universal primer site and UMIs to TCR cDNA. TCRdb used MiXCR to reprocess the 5' RACE reads, holding one entry per CDR3 protein. Here the sample spans some 120,000 distinct CDR3 sequences, roughly 15% being singletons. This TCR was recovered from a man aged 18 to 35 who received the YFV17D yellow fever vaccine. This chain uses TRBV11-2 with TRBJ2-3; TRBD1 agrees at 9 bases. The starting material was CD8+ T cells sorted from PBMCs, obtained 5 days after the yellow fever booster vaccination. CDR3 residues: CASSLVTTGGGDTQYF. The CDR3, as DNA: TGTGCCAGCAGCTTAGTTACGACAGGGGGTGGGGATACGCAGTATTTT.